The entry below describes one T cell receptor beta chain. Its antigen is unknown. This entry comes from a study of cytomegalovirus exposure and HLA in healthy donors. Study-wide background: Earlier sequencing of 150 million to 200 million T cells yielded 95 million to 120 million unique TCR beta sequences.

Study-wide findings and caveats: Later analysis associated a missense DCLRE1C variant with TCR beta V- and J-gene trimming. In an earlier analysis, about 90% or about 30%: the productive usage of most TCR beta V segments.

PCR was performed using 60 Vbeta and 13 Jbeta primers. Original processing notes: In a later analysis, 75 million to 95 million unique TCR beta chains included roughly 11 million shared by two or more donors. Produced via immunoSEQ multiplex PCR; TCRdb's table is partial and in-frame only. V, J and clone size reflect that table, while D and trimming were determined from the DNA. In the table there are about 230,000 clones, 70% to 90% of which are singletons. Germline V CDR1 and CDR2: LNHDA, SQIVND (reference sequence). The CDR3 totals 13 residues. V gave up 5 bases and J gave up 0 bases, with 5 bases separating them.

The receptor's source is a human donor in good health. Material: PBMCs. The V call is TRBV19, the J call TRBJ2-1; D gene uncertain. CDR3 sequence: CASSFLSYNEQFF. In nucleotides, the CDR3 is TGTGCCAGTAGTTTCCTCTCCTACAATGAGCAGTTCTTC.